Presented here are 24 T cell receptor beta chains from one specimen sequenced in a study of CD8+ T cells in alopecia areata. Sequencing used cDNA as its template, made by extracting RNA and reverse transcribing it. Sequencing was performed with immunoSEQ multiplex PCR; in TCRdb, only in-frame clones are kept and a portion is missing. Of 150,000 to 200,000 clones listed, approximately 49% are singletons. Noted treatment: oral pan-JAK inhibitor, 5-10 mg twice daily. The source material was CD8+ T cells sorted from blood, sampled around week 54, from a patient treated with tofacitinib. The origin of the receptors is a human donor with alopecia areata.

V gene TRBV7-3 combines with J gene TRBJ2-7; no clear D. The V and J ends lost 4 bases and 3 bases respectively, with 10 bases between them. From germline, CDR1 is SGHTA and CDR2 FQGTGA. This CDR3 region has 13 residues. In DNA form, the CDR3 reads TGTGCCAGCAGCTCCTTCCCTGGCTACGAGCAGTACTTC. Translated: CASSSFPGYEQYF.

The chain employs TRBV25-1 and TRBJ1-1, with D uncertain. There are 12 residues in the CDR3. V was cut by 3 bases and J by 4 bases, with 6 bases left in between. CDR1 and CDR2 from the germline V gene are MGHDK and SYGVNS. DNA for the CDR3: TGTGCCAGCAGTGAGCTAGCCACTGAAGCTTTCTTT. Protein sequence: CASSELATEAFF.

This clone has only one observation. The V and J genes are TRBV5-6 and TRBJ2-5; the match to TRBD2 covers 7 bases. Looked up from germline, CDR1 is SGHDT and CDR2 is YYEEEE. J lost 2 bases, V lost 0 bases, and 10 bases had no gene match. The CDR3 is 17 residues long. The CDR3 DNA sequence: TGTGCCAGCAGCTTGGGCAGGCCGGGGGGTTTTCAAGAGACCCAGTACTTC. Encoded protein: CASSLGRPGGFQETQYF. The full variable domain, with the rest looked up from reference TRBV5-6 and TRBJ2-5, is DAGVTQSPTHLIKTRGQQVTLRCSPKSGHDTVSWYQQALGQGPQFIFQYYEEEERQRGNFPDRFSGHQFPNYSSELNVNALLLGDSALYLCASSLGRPGGFQETQYFGPGTRLLVL.

The chain recombines TRBV5-6 with TRBJ2-7, with 7 bases identical to TRBD1. Germline V gives CDR1 SGHDT, CDR2 YYEEEE. The CDR3 spans 14 residues. The junction had 2 bases not matched to a gene; V was cut back by 0 bases and J by 2 bases. The CDR3 region has the DNA TGTGCCAGCAGCTTGGGGGACAGTCCCTACGAGCAGTACTTC. Translated, it gives CASSLGDSPYEQYF.

This clone was found a few times. This rearrangement joins TRBV14 to TRBJ1-1; D gene ambiguous. Trimming shortened V by 0 bases and J by 3 bases, and 5 bases separated the two germline ends. Germline assignment: CDR1 SGHDN and CDR2 FVKESK. CDR3 length equals 13 residues. The CDR3 spells CASSQESYTEAFF. Here the CDR3 DNA reads TGTGCCAGCAGCCAAGAATCGTACACTGAAGCTTTCTTT.

The V gene is TRBV30, the J gene TRBJ2-5; D may be TRBD2 (5 bases). Trimming took off 0 bases at V and 4 bases at J, with 9 bases between the two ends. CDR3 size: 13 residues. Germline assignment: CDR1 GTSNPN and CDR2 SVGIG (reference sequence). As DNA, the CDR3 is TGTGCCTGGAGTGTAAGGAGGCGAGAGACCCAGTACTTC. Residues: CAWSVRRRETQYF.

The chain employs TRBV18 and TRBJ2-4, with D maybe TRBD1 (5 bases). The CDR3 spans 15 residues. CDR1 KGHSH and CDR2 LQKENI come from the germline V gene. With 8 bases removed from V and 5 bases from J, the gap between germline ends came to 19 bases. CDR3 nucleotide sequence: TGTGCCAGCCGCCGGCAGGGCGAAACCCAAAACATTCAGTACTTC. Protein sequence: CASRRQGETQNIQYF.

The table lists this clone with a count of one. J is TRBJ1-6 and V is TRBV11-2; D gene ambiguous. CDR1 and CDR2 from the germline V gene are SGHAT and FQNNGV. The CDR3 loop spans 15 amino acids. The germline V and J ends were trimmed by 1 base and 7 bases, with 11 bases remaining between them. This chain's CDR3 is CASSLVLGPNSPLHF. The CDR3 nucleotides are TGTGCCAGCAGCTTAGTCTTGGGTCCCAATTCACCCCTCCACTTT.

CDR3 sequence reads: CASSPGGAKGENEQFF. The DNA for the CDR3 is TGTGCCAGCAGCCCGGGAGGGGCTAAGGGGGAGAATGAGCAGTTCTTC. The V call is TRBV5-4, the J call TRBJ2-1, with TRBD2 matching over 8 bases. CDR1 and CDR2 from the germline V gene are SGHNT and YYREEE (reference sequence). Trimming cost V 4 bases and J 7 bases; bases outside gene matches: 13. This CDR3 is built from 16 residues.

The sample holds one count of this clone. DNA for the CDR3: TGTGCCAGCAGTGACACCGGGATCCACAATGAGCAGTTCTTC. As protein: CASSDTGIHNEQFF. The chain couples TRBV6-5 to TRBJ2-1; perhaps TRBD2 as D (5 bases). The V gene lost 5 bases and the J gene lost 5 bases, with 13 bases spanning the gap. Per germline, CDR1 MNHEY and CDR2 SVGAGI. The CDR3 sequence is 14 residues long.

This clone came up a few times. The likely explanation is a read error, given a far larger clone one base away. At the DNA level, this CDR3 is encoded by other sequences in the same sample as well. V is TRBV7-8 and J is TRBJ2-7; possibly TRBD1 for D (5 bases). In germline, CDR1 is SGHVS, CDR2 FQNEAQ. Trimming stripped 5 bases from V and 3 bases from J, with 8 bases between. The CDR3 runs 12 residues. The CDR3 is CASSLGVYEQYF. The CDR3 region has the DNA TGTGCCAGCAGCCTAGGGGTCTACGAGCAGTACTTC. Drawing the rest from reference TRBV7-8 and TRBJ2-7, the complete variable domain is GAGVSQSPRYKVAKRGQDVALRCDPISGHVSLFWYQQALGQGPEFLTYFQNEAQLDKSGLPSDRFFAERPEGSVSTLKIQRTQQEDSAVYLCASSLGVYEQYFGPGTRLTVT.

The chain joins TRBV2 to TRBJ1-1; D uncertain. Germline CDR1 and CDR2: SNHLY and FYNNEI. The CDR3 sequence is 13 residues long. With 5 bases removed from V and 4 bases from J, the gap between germline ends came to 11 bases. In DNA form, the CDR3 reads TGTGCCAGCAGTTTACAAAGGACCACTGAAGCTTTCTTT. Translation gives CASSLQRTTEAFF.

V usage is TRBV27 and J usage is TRBJ2-7; the D gene is possibly TRBD1 (5 bases). This CDR3 has 12 residues. V lost 2 bases and J 6 bases, leaving 8 bases between the germline ends. CDR1 is MNHEY and CDR2 is SMNVEV in the germline V gene (reference sequence). The CDR3 region is CASSLEGAEQYF. CDR3 nucleotides: TGTGCCAGCAGTTTAGAAGGGGCCGAGCAGTACTTC.

This clone was recorded a few times. This chain joins TRBV7-9 and TRBJ1-2, with D perhaps matching TRBD1 (5 bases). The length of the CDR3 is 16 residues. The ends were cut back, 5 bases at V and 4 bases at J, with 20 bases in the middle. Germline lookup yields CDR1 SEHNR and CDR2 FQNEAQ (reference sequence). The chain's CDR3 is CASSHPRGIRVYGYTF. Written as DNA, the CDR3 is TGTGCCAGCAGCCATCCAAGGGGAATTCGGGTCTATGGCTACACCTTC.

V usage is TRBV7-2 and J usage is TRBJ2-5; D remains ambiguous. This CDR3 region has 13 residues. V was pared by 1 base and J by 2 bases, with 5 bases between. Germline lookup yields CDR1 SGHTA and CDR2 FQGNSA. CDR3 sequence (DNA): TGTGCCAGCAGCTTAGGGCTACAAGAGACCCAGTACTTC. This codes for CASSLGLQETQYF.

The sample holds a few counts of this clone. Other DNA sequences from this sample encode an identical CDR3 as well. The rearrangement uses TRBV27 and TRBJ1-1; D is unclear. The V end was cut by 3 bases, the J end by 0 bases, with 8 bases between. Germline loops: CDR1 MNHEY, CDR2 SMNVEV (reference sequence). The CDR3 covers 14 residues. In DNA, the CDR3 is TGTGCCAGCAGTTTGGGCAGAATGAACACTGAAGCTTTCTTT. It translates to CASSLGRMNTEAFF.

CDR3 protein: CASSLDKVAAQETQYF. The CDR3 DNA follows: TGTGCCAGCAGCTTAGATAAAGTGGCAGCTCAAGAGACCCAGTACTTC. The chain recombines TRBV11-2 with TRBJ2-5; the D is unclear. The CDR3 has 16 amino acids. The germline V gene encodes CDR1 SGHAT and CDR2 FQNNGV. The ends were cut back, 0 bases at V and 2 bases at J, with 13 bases in the middle.

The rearrangement uses TRBV5-1 and TRBJ2-1; the D gene could be TRBD1 or TRBD2 (5 bases each). CDR1 and CDR2 from the germline V gene are SGHRS and YFSETQ. V was trimmed by 4 bases and J by 6 bases, leaving 26 bases between them. The CDR3 is 18 amino acids. The CDR3 here is CASSPGVRGAYGVNEQFF. The CDR3, as DNA: TGCGCCAGCAGCCCTGGGGTAAGGGGAGCATATGGAGTCAATGAGCAGTTCTTC.

This clone has only a few counts. The J gene is TRBJ1-1, the V gene TRBV5-1; 9 bases are a match to TRBD1. Looked up from germline, CDR1 is SGHRS and CDR2 is YFSETQ. Trimming took 5 bases from V and 7 from J; bases not matched to a gene: 3. The CDR3 has 12 residues. CDR3 bases: TGCGCCAGCAGTTGGACAGGGGTTGAAGCTTTCTTT. Amino acid sequence: CASSWTGVEAFF.

The J gene is TRBJ1-2, the V gene TRBV25-1; D perhaps matches TRBD1 (5 bases). V was shortened by 3 bases and J by 1 base, with 12 bases between the two germline ends. The CDR3 runs to 15 residues. The V gene's germline CDR1 is MGHDK and CDR2 SYGVNS. CDR3 region: CASSDPGTGNYGYTF. In DNA form, the CDR3 reads TGTGCCAGCAGTGACCCCGGGACTGGTAACTATGGCTACACCTTC.

This clone was seen only a few times. The same CDR3 can be traced to other DNA sequences in this sample. This chain uses TRBV29-1 with TRBJ2-5, with D perhaps TRBD1 or TRBD2 (6 bases each). The CDR3 contains 11 residues. The germline V gene encodes CDR1 SQVTM and CDR2 ANQGSEA. Between the trimmed V and J ends, which lost 6 bases and 2 bases, there was a span of 7 bases. The DNA of the CDR3 is TGCAGCGTAGGGGGGCAAGAGACCCAGTACTTC. Protein sequence: CSVGGQETQYF.

This clone was counted only a few times. The chain links TRBV6-1 to TRBJ2-7; D is perhaps TRBD2 (6 bases). Germline V CDR1 and CDR2: MNHNS, SASEGT. The CDR3 covers 12 residues. V was cut by 3 bases and J by 7 bases, with 10 bases left in between. Here the CDR3 DNA reads TGTGCCAGCAGTGACGCGGGGCTAGAGCAGTACTTC. The encoded protein is CASSDAGLEQYF.

This clone has just a few counts. The chain recombines TRBV2 with TRBJ2-1; TRBD2 matches 11 bases. Trimming took 3 bases from V and 9 from J; bases not matched to a gene: 7. This CDR3 is 15 amino acids long. The germline V gene has CDR1 SNHLY and CDR2 FYNNEI. The DNA of the CDR3 is TGTGCCAGCAGTGATCTAGCGGGGGGCATGGGTGAGCAGTTCTTC. Translated: CASSDLAGGMGEQFF.

The chain couples TRBV13 to TRBJ1-1, with TRBD1 matching over 7 bases. The CDR3 runs to 12 residues. The V and J ends lost 5 bases and 11 bases, in that order; junction bases with no gene match: 8. Germline lookup yields CDR1 PRHDT and CDR2 FYEKMQ (reference sequence). In nucleotides, the CDR3 is TGTGCCAGCAGCGAACAGGGGTCGAGGGCTTTCTTT. Translating it yields CASSEQGSRAFF. Full variable domain (missing parts from reference TRBV13 and TRBJ1-1): AAGVIQSPRHLIKEKRETATLKCYPIPRHDTVYWYQQGPGQDPQFLISFYEKMQSDKGSIPDRFSAQQFSDYHSELNMSSLELGDSALYFCASSEQGSRAFFGQGTRLTVV.